These T cell receptor beta chains were read from a single sample in a study of blood T cell repertoires in COVID-19. Data came from immunoSEQ multiplex PCR; TCRdb stores just in-frame clones and leaves some out. The table shows over 200,000 clones, with 80% to 90% occurring only once. Sequenced sample: PBMCs or T cells enriched from blood (not recorded which). These receptors originate from a man younger than 30 who had recovered from COVID-19. Both conserved end residues are part of each CDR3. The order of the fields is clone size, V gene, D gene, J gene, CDR3 protein, CDR3 DNA. The D gene is left open where the match is weak. The size entry is marked missing in some rows and otherwise reads once, few, many or a size class.

>few|TRBV7-2|TRBD2|TRBJ2-1
CASSSRAGGNEQFF
TGTGCCAGCAGCTCAAGGGCGGGAGGAAATGAGCAGTTCTTC
>once|TRBV12-3/TRBV12-4|TRBD1|TRBJ2-3
CATLDRVTDTQYF
TGTGCCACCCTGGACAGGGTCACAGATACGCAGTATTTT
>.|TRBV13|TRBD2|TRBJ2-7
CASSLLALSEQYF
TGTGCCAGCAGCCTACTAGCGCTGAGCGAGCAGTACTTC
>.|TRBV5-1|TRBD1|TRBJ1-3
CASRSTTGVGNTIYF
TGCGCCAGCAGAAGCACGACAGGGGTCGGAAACACCATATATTTT
>.|TRBV12-3/TRBV12-4|.|TRBJ1-1
CASSYQTEAFF
TGTGCCAGCAGTTATCAGACTGAAGCTTTCTTT
>.|TRBV7-6|.|TRBJ2-7
CASSLEGGPGREQYF
TGTGCCAGCAGCTTAGAAGGGGGACCAGGGCGGGAGCAGTACTTC
>once|TRBV4-2|TRBD2|TRBJ2-2
CASSQAGGNTGELFF
TGTGCCAGCAGCCAAGCGGGGGGGAACACCGGGGAGCTGTTTTTT
>.|TRBV2|TRBD1|TRBJ1-2
CASSGQGWDGYTF
TGTGCCAGCAGTGGACAGGGTTGGGATGGCTACACCTTC
>.|TRBV27|.|TRBJ2-7
CASSLSGAKLYEQYF
TGTGCCAGCAGTTTATCGGGGGCGAAACTCTACGAGCAGTACTTC
>.|TRBV5-4|.|TRBJ2-7
CASRKGPEMGEQYF
TGTGCCAGCCGGAAGGGGCCGGAGATGGGGGAGCAGTACTTC
>few|TRBV4-1|.|TRBJ1-1
CASSQDTYPAAFF
TGCGCCAGCAGCCAAGATACCTACCCCGCAGCTTTCTTT
>few|TRBV11-2|.|TRBJ2-3
CASSPYTDTQYF
TGTGCCAGCAGCCCCTACACAGATACGCAGTATTTT
>.|TRBV19|.|TRBJ1-6
CASSIGNRARGPLHF
TGTGCCAGTAGTATAGGAAACAGGGCAAGAGGACCCCTCCACTTT
>few|TRBV7-9|.|TRBJ2-5
CASSLARASQGETQYF
TGTGCCAGCAGCTTAGCAAGGGCTAGCCAGGGGGAGACCCAGTACTTC
>.|TRBV28|.|TRBJ1-5
CASSLLQGFNQPQHF
TGTGCCAGCAGTTTACTACAGGGTTTCAATCAGCCCCAGCATTTT
>.|TRBV14|TRBD1|TRBJ2-1
CASSQIRQGTDEQFF
TGTGCCAGCAGCCAGATTCGACAGGGGACGGATGAGCAGTTCTTC
>.|TRBV27|.|TRBJ1-1
CASSPPTGIVRVPEAFF
TGTGCCAGCAGTCCACCCACAGGTATTGTAAGGGTCCCTGAAGCTTTCTTT
>.|TRBV5-1|.|TRBJ2-7
CASSLEGQEQYF
TGCGCCAGCAGCTTGGAGGGACAAGAGCAGTACTTC
>.|TRBV7-2|TRBD1|TRBJ2-3
CASSFQTGLTDTQYF
TGTGCCAGCAGCTTTCAGACAGGGCTCACAGATACGCAGTATTTT
>.|TRBV20-1|.|TRBJ1-5
CSASLEYSNQPQHF
TGCAGTGCTAGTTTGGAGTATAGCAATCAGCCCCAGCATTTT
>.|TRBV6-5|TRBD1|TRBJ1-1
CASSYGQGVVVAFF
TGTGCCAGCAGTTACGGTCAGGGGGTGGTAGTGGCTTTCTTT
>.|TRBV5-1|TRBD2|TRBJ2-7
CASSFSSGGTYEQYF
TGCGCCAGCAGCTTCTCGAGCGGGGGAACCTACGAGCAGTACTTC
>.|TRBV19|.|TRBJ2-1
CASSIVRGQQNEQFF
TGTGCCAGTAGTATAGTTAGAGGACAGCAAAATGAGCAGTTCTTC
>once|TRBV21-1|.|TRBJ2-7
CASIKLALSYEQYF
TGTGCCAGCATCAAACTAGCCCTTTCCTACGAGCAGTACTTC
>.|TRBV11-2|.|TRBJ1-3
CASSNQQEAGNTIYF
TGTGCCAGCAGCAATCAGCAGGAGGCTGGAAACACCATATATTTT
>once|TRBV30|TRBD1|TRBJ1-5
CAWSDYRGYNQPQHF
TGTGCCTGGAGCGACTACAGGGGGTATAATCAGCCCCAGCATTTT
>.|TRBV11-2|.|TRBJ1-5
CASSDPRGGSNQPQHF
TGTGCCAGCAGCGATCCCCGGGGGGGGAGCAATCAGCCCCAGCATTTT
>.|TRBV15|.|TRBJ2-1
CATSRDRVAVDEQFF
TGTGCCACCAGCAGAGATCGGGTGGCCGTTGATGAGCAGTTCTTC
>.|TRBV27|.|TRBJ1-2
CASSLSTKVDYGYTF
TGTGCCAGCAGTTTATCGACTAAGGTGGACTATGGCTACACCTTC
>few|TRBV2|TRBD1|TRBJ2-7
CASTVTGPKYEQYF
TGTGCCAGCACGGTGACAGGGCCAAAATACGAGCAGTACTTC
>.|TRBV5-1|.|TRBJ1-1
CASSLDSLFGEAFF
TGCGCCAGCAGCTTGGATTCCCTATTCGGTGAAGCTTTCTTT
>.|TRBV28|.|TRBJ1-2
CASSPGGQNYGYTF
TGTGCCAGCAGTCCGGGCGGACAGAACTATGGCTACACCTTC
>.|TRBV19|.|TRBJ2-7
CASSTTGIGSYEQYF
TGTGCCAGTAGTACTACAGGGATCGGCTCCTACGAGCAGTACTTC
>.|TRBV30|TRBD1|TRBJ1-1
CAWRPGTGSPEAFF
TGTGCCTGGAGGCCCGGGACAGGGTCCCCCGAAGCTTTCTTT
>.|TRBV30|TRBD1|TRBJ1-3
CAWSWTGGNTIYF
TGTGCCTGGAGTTGGACAGGAGGAAACACCATATATTTT
>.|TRBV13|.|TRBJ2-7
CASARQRYEQYF
TGTGCCAGCGCCAGGCAACGCTACGAGCAGTACTTC
>once|TRBV6-5|.|TRBJ1-3
CASSPSQGNTIYF
TGTGCCAGCAGTCCCTCACAGGGAAACACCATATATTTT
>.|TRBV5-1|.|TRBJ2-7
CASKGEDEQYF
TGCGCCAGCAAAGGAGAGGACGAGCAGTACTTC
>.|TRBV10-3|TRBD1|TRBJ1-5
CAISESGLGRGRQPQHF
TGTGCCATCAGTGAGTCAGGTTTGGGCAGGGGGAGACAGCCCCAGCATTTT
>.|TRBV28|TRBD1|TRBJ1-5
CASRSYRGSGNQPQHF
TGTGCCAGCAGGTCATACAGGGGATCGGGCAATCAGCCCCAGCATTTT